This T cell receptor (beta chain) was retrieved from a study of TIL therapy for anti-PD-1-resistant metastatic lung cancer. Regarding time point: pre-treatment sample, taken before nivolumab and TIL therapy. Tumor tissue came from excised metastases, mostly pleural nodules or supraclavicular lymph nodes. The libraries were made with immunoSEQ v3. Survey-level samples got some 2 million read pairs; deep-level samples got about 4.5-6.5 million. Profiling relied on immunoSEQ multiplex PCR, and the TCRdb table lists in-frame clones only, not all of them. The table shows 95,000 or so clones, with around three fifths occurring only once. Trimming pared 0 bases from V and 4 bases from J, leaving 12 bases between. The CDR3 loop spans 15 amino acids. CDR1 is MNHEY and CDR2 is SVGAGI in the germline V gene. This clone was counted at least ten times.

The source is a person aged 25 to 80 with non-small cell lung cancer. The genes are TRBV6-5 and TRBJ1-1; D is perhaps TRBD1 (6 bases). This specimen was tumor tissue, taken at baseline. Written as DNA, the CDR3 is TGTGCCAGCAGTTACTCGAAACAGGGAATCACTGAAGCTTTCTTT. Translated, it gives CASSYSKQGITEAFF.